This T cell receptor beta chain stems from a study of blood T cell repertoires in COVID-19. Study details: The United States, Italy and Spain were the sources of the acute and convalescent COVID-19 samples.

The CDR3 spans 13 residues. The V gene lost 4 bases and the J gene lost 6 bases, with 10 bases spanning the gap. The germline V gene has CDR1 MNHEY and CDR2 SMNVEV (reference sequence). Libraries were prepared by immunoSEQ multiplex PCR; TCRdb keeps only in-frame clonotypes and omits some of them. The table has about 220,000 clones, 86% seen once. Living in 24 US areas, the participants were between roughly 18 and 90 years of age. The V gene is TRBV27, the J gene TRBJ1-5; weak D call: TRBD1 (6 bases). The specimen sequenced was PBMCs or T cells enriched from blood (not recorded which). The TCR originated in a woman between 40 and 55 years old with acute COVID-19. The CDR3 spells CASSWGPTQPQHF. The CDR3 DNA reads TGTGCCAGCAGTTGGGGGCCCACTCAGCCCCAGCATTTT.